The 32 T cell receptor beta chains in this list originate from one sample, sequenced in a study of blood T cell repertoires in COVID-19. Profiled with immunoSEQ multiplex PCR; TCRdb holds only in-frame clones, not every one. The table has about 140,000 clones, 80% to 85% seen once; the top ten hold roughly 3.9%. The sequencing sample was made of peripheral blood. The receptors originated from a woman aged 80 or over with acute or convalescent COVID-19.

This clone was detected only a few times. The chain uses TRBV27 and TRBJ1-2, with 9 bases aligning to TRBD1. Trimming took 1 base from V and 5 from J; bases not matched to a gene: 5. The V gene's germline CDR1 is MNHEY and CDR2 SMNVEV (reference sequence). This CDR3 comprises 15 residues. In DNA form, the CDR3 reads TGTGCCAGCAGTTTATTTGGGACAGGGAGGTATGGCTACACCTTC. This gives the protein CASSLFGTGRYGYTF.

This chain links TRBV7-2 with TRBJ1-1, with TRBD1 identical over 8 bases. Germline V gene lookup returns CDR1 SGHTA and CDR2 FQGNSA. The CDR3 extends over 16 amino acids. The V segment lost 2 bases and the J segment 1 base; nucleotides outside the gene matches: 6. CDR3 in amino acids: CASSLYSDRANTEAFF. In DNA form, the CDR3 reads TGTGCCAGCAGCTTATACTCGGACAGGGCGAACACTGAAGCTTTCTTT.

This clone was found once. This chain connects TRBV18 to TRBJ2-1; TRBD1 matches 9 bases. The CDR3 is 15 residues long. V dropped 0 bases and J dropped 8; count of bases not matched to a gene: 5. CDR1 and CDR2 from the germline V gene are KGHSH and LQKENI. CDR3 amino acids: CASSPPGQGRYEQFF. The CDR3 DNA sequence: TGTGCCAGCTCACCACCGGGACAGGGTCGTTATGAGCAGTTCTTC.

The chain couples TRBV11-3 to TRBJ2-5; the match to TRBD1 covers 7 bases. The CDR3 covers 15 residues. Germline CDR1 SGHNT, CDR2 YENEEA. J gave up 3 bases and V 4 bases, and 8 bases lay outside the gene matches. The CDR3 loop reads CASSSGTAAEETQYF. CDR3 nucleotides: TGTGCCAGCAGCTCCGGGACAGCTGCGGAAGAGACCCAGTACTTC.

The V and J genes are TRBV27 and TRBJ1-6, with D maybe TRBD1 (6 bases). Trimming stripped 2 bases from V and 11 bases from J, with 16 bases between. Germline V gene sequence: CDR1 MNHEY, CDR2 SMNVEV (reference sequence). The CDR3 runs 15 residues. The CDR3: CASSLTTGKGTPLHF. CDR3 nucleotides: TGTGCCAGCAGTTTAACGACAGGAAAGGGGACACCCCTCCACTTT.

This chain joins TRBV28 and TRBJ1-5; possibly TRBD1 for D (5 bases). The CDR3 has 14 residues. CDR1 is MDHEN and CDR2 is SYDVKM in the germline V gene. V lost 6 bases to trimming and J lost 6 bases, with 15 bases between them. In nucleotides, the CDR3 is TGTGCCAGCAGCACGGGGGGGTCTACTCAGCCCCAGCATTTT. It codes for CASSTGGSTQPQHF.

This sequence joins TRBV2 and TRBJ2-5, with a weak D call TRBD1 (5 bases). Per the germline V gene, CDR1 is SNHLY and CDR2 is FYNNEI. Between the trimmed V and J ends, which lost 8 bases and 1 base, there was a span of 14 bases. The CDR3 sequence is 14 residues long. In nucleotides, the CDR3 is TGTGCCAGCGTCTTGGACACGTTCCAAGAGACCCAGTACTTC. Amino acid sequence: CASVLDTFQETQYF.

V gene TRBV28 combines with J gene TRBJ1-4; 9 bases are a match to TRBD1. In germline, CDR1 is MDHEN, CDR2 SYDVKM. Trimming removed 6 bases from V and 6 bases from J; junction bases left unmatched: 5. This CDR3 contains 14 residues. The CDR3: CASSPTGGHEKLFF. The CDR3 coding sequence is TGTGCCAGCAGCCCGACAGGGGGGCATGAAAAACTGTTTTTT. The full variable domain, in which reference TRBV28 and TRBJ1-4 provide the parts outside the CDR3, is DVKVTQSSRYLVKRTGEKVFLECVQDMDHENMFWYRQDPGLGLRLIYFSYDVKMKEKGDIPEGYSVSREKKERFSLILESASTNQTSMYLCASSPTGGHEKLFFGSGTQLSVL.

The V and J genes are TRBV2 and TRBJ1-4, with D tentatively TRBD1 (6 bases). The CDR3 contains 14 residues. Germline V gene sequence: CDR1 SNHLY, CDR2 FYNNEI. With 8 bases removed from V and 8 bases from J, the gap between germline ends came to 18 bases. The CDR3 reads CASRREGVREKLFF. As DNA, the CDR3 is TGTGCCAGCCGTCGGGAGGGGGTTAGAGAAAAACTGTTTTTT.

The CDR3 sequence: CASSLDYSSDTQYF. CDR3 nucleotides: TGTGCCAGCAGCTTAGATTACAGCTCGGATACGCAGTATTTT. The gene calls are TRBV7-7 and TRBJ2-3, with D unclear. Germline CDR1 SSHAT, CDR2 FNYEAQ (reference sequence). Trimming left V 1 base short and J 6 bases short, with 11 bases between. The CDR3 length is 14 residues.

The rearrangement links TRBV9 to TRBJ1-1, with D unresolved. CDR1 and CDR2 from the germline V gene are SGDLS and YYNGEE. V shed 3 bases and J shed 0 bases, with 9 bases lying between them. The CDR3 length is 14 residues. The CDR3 DNA sequence: TGTGCCAGCAGCGCTACAGCCATGAACACTGAAGCTTTCTTT. Translating it yields CASSATAMNTEAFF. The complete variable domain, with remaining parts taken from reference TRBV9 and TRBJ1-1, reads DSGVTQTPKHLITATGQRVTLRCSPRSGDLSVYWYQQSLDQGLQFLIQYYNGEERAKGNILERFSAQQFPDLHSELNLSSLELGDSALYFCASSATAMNTEAFFGQGTRLTVV.

This rearrangement joins TRBV19 to TRBJ1-6; D unresolved. From germline, CDR1 is LNHDA and CDR2 SQIVND (reference sequence). This CDR3 spans 14 amino acids. The V end was cut by 2 bases, the J end by 10 bases, with 12 bases between. In DNA, the CDR3 is TGTGCCAGTAGTATATCGGAGGGCCGGTCACCCCTCCACTTT. Its protein product is CASSISEGRSPLHF.

The V and J genes are TRBV28 and TRBJ2-7, with D uncertain. Looked up from germline, CDR1 is MDHEN and CDR2 is SYDVKM. With 5 bases removed from V and 4 bases from J, the gap between germline ends came to 15 bases. CDR3 length: 14 residues. CDR3 sequence reads: CASSTTRILYEQYF. CDR3 nucleotides: TGTGCCAGCAGTACAACAAGAATTTTGTACGAGCAGTACTTC.

This clone was detected a few times. J is TRBJ2-1 and V is TRBV4-2; 9 nucleotides agree with TRBD2. This CDR3 is built from 16 residues. The germline CDR1 and CDR2 sequences are LGHNA and YNFKEQ. Germline trimming cut 3 bases from V and 0 bases from J; bases unmatched to any gene: 3. The CDR3 DNA reads TGTGCCAGCAGCCAGAGAGCGGGGGGCTCCTACAATGAGCAGTTCTTC. It specifies CASSQRAGGSYNEQFF.

The chain recombines TRBV11-2 with TRBJ2-7; 7 bases are shared with TRBD1. V was clipped by 4 bases and J by 0 bases; unmatched bases: 12. This CDR3 comprises 17 residues. CDR1 and CDR2 from the germline V gene are SGHAT and FQNNGV. The CDR3 DNA reads TGTGCCAGCAGCTCCCCAATTAGGGACAGTTCCTCCTACGAGCAGTACTTC. Protein: CASSSPIRDSSSYEQYF.

The gene calls are TRBV5-1 and TRBJ1-3; D not certain. The CDR3 consists of 17 residues. The germline V gene encodes CDR1 SGHRS and CDR2 YFSETQ. V was pared by 0 bases and J by 0 bases, with 13 bases between. This CDR3 reads CASSLGGGRSSGNTIYF. CDR3 sequence (DNA): TGCGCCAGCAGCTTGGGGGGAGGCCGGAGCTCTGGAAACACCATATATTTT.

The J gene is TRBJ1-6, the V gene TRBV5-1; possibly TRBD1 for D (5 bases). Germline lookup yields CDR1 SGHRS and CDR2 YFSETQ. There are 13 residues in the CDR3. The ends were cut back, 2 bases at V and 6 bases at J, with 6 bases in the middle. The CDR3, as DNA: TGCGCCAGCAGCTTCGACAGTAATTCACCCCTCCACTTT. Its translation: CASSFDSNSPLHF.

This clone was recorded a few times. The chain employs TRBV5-8 and TRBJ1-2; D unresolved. V lost 4 bases to trimming and J lost 3 bases, with 22 bases between them. This CDR3 is built from 17 residues. CDR1 SGHTS and CDR2 YDEGEE come from the germline V gene. The CDR3 loop reads CASSPLLSKLQDYGYTF. The CDR3 DNA is TGTGCCAGCAGCCCCTTGCTATCGAAGCTCCAGGACTATGGCTACACCTTC.

The chain is built from TRBV28 and TRBJ1-6; tentatively, D is TRBD1 (5 bases). Between the trimmed V and J ends, which lost 2 bases and 14 bases, there was a span of 7 bases. Germline V CDR1 and CDR2: MDHEN, SYDVKM. This CDR3 spans 11 amino acids. CDR3 in DNA: TGTGCCAGCAGTTTACAGGGAACCCTCCACTTT. As protein: CASSLQGTLHF.

The V gene is TRBV5-1, the J gene TRBJ2-7; D may be TRBD2 (7 bases). Per the germline V gene, CDR1 is SGHRS and CDR2 is YFSETQ. This CDR3 contains 12 residues. V was cut by 5 bases and J by 7 bases, with 13 bases left in between. In DNA, the CDR3 is TGCGCCAGCAGTTGGGGGGGCGGTGAGCAGTACTTC. Translation gives CASSWGGGEQYF.

Points on this clone: Other DNA sequences of this sample code for an identical CDR3. This rearrangement joins TRBV5-1 to TRBJ2-7; 7 bases line up with TRBD1. CDR3 length equals 14 residues. Losses at the gene ends were 3 bases for V and 2 bases for J; bases not matched to a gene: 5. Germline CDR1 is SGHRS and CDR2 is YFSETQ. The CDR3 DNA reads as TGCGCCAGCAGCTCAACAGGGGTGGCCTACGAGCAGTACTTC. Protein product: CASSSTGVAYEQYF.

The chain couples TRBV12-2 to TRBJ1-5. TRBV12-2 is tagged as a pseudogene. This CDR3 has 17 residues. CDR3 sequence: CASRLVGGFWGNQPQHF. CDR3 bases: TGTGCAAGTCGCTTAGTCGGGGGGTTCTGGGGGAATCAGCCCCAGCATTTT.

The V and J genes are TRBV24-1 and TRBJ1-1; 7 bases are a match to TRBD1. V was pared by 9 bases and J by 3 bases, with 6 bases of the junction left unmatched. The CDR3 spans 13 residues. Germline-derived CDR1 and CDR2 are KGHDR and SFDVKD. Written as DNA, the CDR3 is TGTGCCACCCAGGGACAGCCCCACACTGAAGCTTTCTTT. This encodes CATQGQPHTEAFF.

The chain uses TRBV7-8 and TRBJ2-7, with 8 bases lining up with TRBD1. The CDR3 spans 14 residues. After removal of 2 bases from V and 6 bases from J, the junction contained 6 bases not matched to a gene. Germline lookup yields CDR1 SGHVS and CDR2 FQNEAQ. CDR3 nucleotides: TGTGCCAGCAGCTTATCGGGCAGGGGGCTCGAGCAGTACTTC. Encoded protein: CASSLSGRGLEQYF.

The genes are TRBV27 and TRBJ2-3; D gene ambiguous. This CDR3 is built from 18 residues. Per germline, CDR1 MNHEY and CDR2 SMNVEV (reference sequence). V was cut by 5 bases and J by 2 bases, with 23 bases left in between. The CDR3 region has the DNA TGTGCCAGCAGTCCGATGACGCTGAGCCTAGGATTCACAGATACGCAGTATTTT. Amino acid sequence: CASSPMTLSLGFTDTQYF.

The chain links TRBV2 to TRBJ2-2; possible D gene TRBD1, 5 bases. V shed 1 base and J shed 2 bases, with 8 bases lying between them. Germline assignment: CDR1 SNHLY and CDR2 FYNNEI. This CDR3 comprises 15 residues. The CDR3 nucleotides read TGTGCCAGCAGTGAAGACAGGAGTAACACCGGGGAGCTGTTTTTT. It codes for CASSEDRSNTGELFF.

The chain links TRBV5-4 to TRBJ1-2, with D possibly TRBD1 on 5 matching bases. The CDR3 extends over 15 amino acids. Per the germline V gene, CDR1 is SGHNT and CDR2 is YYREEE (reference sequence). Trimming shortened V by 1 base and J by 4 bases, and 14 bases separated the two germline ends. The CDR3 bases are TGTGCCAGCAGCTTGTCACCCCTACAGGCCTATGGCTACACCTTC. Translated, it gives CASSLSPLQAYGYTF.

This chain links TRBV4-1 with TRBJ2-7; D gene uncertain. From germline, CDR1 is MGHRA and CDR2 YSYEKL. V lost 0 bases and J lost 4, with 13 bases in between. The CDR3 has 15 amino acids. In nucleotides, the CDR3 is TGCGCCAGCAGCCAAGATGGCACACCCCGATACGAGCAGTACTTC. This codes for CASSQDGTPRYEQYF.

The chain links TRBV11-2 to TRBJ1-5; unclear D gene. V lost 0 bases and J 0 bases, leaving 6 bases between the germline ends. Looked up from germline, CDR1 is SGHAT and CDR2 is FQNNGV. The CDR3 extends over 15 amino acids. CDR3 nucleotides: TGTGCCAGCAGCTTAGACGGTCATAGCAATCAGCCCCAGCATTTT. It specifies CASSLDGHSNQPQHF.

The rearrangement uses TRBV20-1 and TRBJ1-2; 9 bases line up with TRBD1. This CDR3 comprises 15 residues. Germline loops: CDR1 DFQATT, CDR2 SNEGSKA (reference sequence). V was pared by 3 bases and J by 4 bases, with 9 bases of the junction left unmatched. The CDR3: CSASETGTGFYGYTF. The DNA for the CDR3 is TGCAGTGCTAGTGAAACCGGGACAGGGTTCTATGGCTACACCTTC.

This clone has only a few counts. The genes are TRBV20-1 and TRBJ2-1, with 12 bases identical to TRBD2. The CDR3 covers 16 residues. From germline, CDR1 is DFQATT and CDR2 SNEGSKA (reference sequence). V was pared by 3 bases and J by 7 bases, with 10 bases of the junction left unmatched. The CDR3 is CSASRLAGGYGNEQFF. CDR3 DNA: TGCAGTGCTAGTCGGCTAGCGGGAGGGTATGGGAATGAGCAGTTCTTC.

This chain uses TRBV29-1 with TRBJ2-1; D is perhaps TRBD2 (5 bases). V was trimmed by 3 bases and J by 7 bases, leaving 16 bases between them. Germline CDR1 SQVTM, CDR2 ANQGSEA. This CDR3 has 14 residues. In DNA form, the CDR3 reads TGCAGCGTTGATAGGACTGGAGGACGTAATGAGCAGTTCTTC. Protein sequence: CSVDRTGGRNEQFF.